One T cell receptor (beta chain) is described in this entry. This sample was included in a study of shared T cell receptors in the human thymus. Sequenced by immunoSEQ multiplex PCR; TCRdb stores in-frame clones only, minus some. The profile shows 650,000 to 950,000 clones, roughly 88% of them singletons. Trimming at V came to 9 bases and at J to 0 bases, leaving 12 bases not matched to a gene. The CDR3 has 18 residues. Germline loops: CDR1 LNHDA, CDR2 SQIVND (reference sequence). This sample also belongs to another study, concerning human thymus T cells. That report notes: Gene usage for V and J segments appeared biased in thymic and blood repertoires.

The genes are TRBV19 and TRBJ1-6; the match to TRBD1 covers 9 bases. The TCR was taken from a girl in the first two years of life with a congenital heart defect. The sequenced sample consisted of thymocytes. The CDR3 reads CASRRGTGTYSYNSPLHF. The CDR3 DNA is TGTGCCAGCCGTCGCGGGACAGGGACCTACTCCTATAATTCACCCCTCCACTTT.